Listed below are T cell receptor beta chains from one sample, sequenced in a study of blood T cell repertoires in COVID-19. Sequenced by immunoSEQ multiplex PCR; TCRdb stores in-frame clones only, minus some. The sample comprises hundreds of thousands of clones, around nine tenths of which are singletons, and roughly 4% rests with the top ten. The sequenced material came from peripheral blood. These receptors were collected from a woman in her thirties with acute or convalescent COVID-19. CDR3s include the opening cysteine and the closing phenylalanine or tryptophan. D genes are given only for firm matches. The size entry is marked missing in some rows and otherwise reads once, few, many or a size class.

>TRBV11-2|.|TRBJ2-5|TRBD2
TGTGCCAGCAGCCCCACCAGCGGGGGGGGAGAGACCCAGTACTTC
CASSPTSGGGETQYF
>TRBV7-3|.|TRBJ2-5|TRBD2
TGTGCCAGCAGCCCCGTCTCGAGCGGGGGGGTGGAGACCCAGTACTTC
CASSPVSSGGVETQYF
>TRBV5-1|.|TRBJ2-2|.
TGCGCCAGCAGCTTGGCCCAGAGGGCCGGGGAGCTGTTTTTT
CASSLAQRAGELFF
>TRBV19|.|TRBJ1-1|TRBD1
TGTGCCAGTAGAATACTGAACAGGGGCGAAATGAACACTGAAGCTTTCTTT
CASRILNRGEMNTEAFF
>TRBV19|once|TRBJ1-2|.
TGTGCCAGTAGTATAAACAGGGCGGCCTATGGCTACACCTTC
CASSINRAAYGYTF
>TRBV30|.|TRBJ2-1|.
TGTGCCTGGACTCCGGGTGGGTCCTACAATGAGCAGTTCTTC
CAWTPGGSYNEQFF
>TRBV24-1|.|TRBJ2-2|.
TGTGCCACCAGTGATTTCCCGGCCGGGGAGCTGTTTTTT
CATSDFPAGELFF
>TRBV28|.|TRBJ2-7|.
TGTGCCAGCAGTTTAGGGGGCTACTACGAGCAGTACTTC
CASSLGGYYEQYF
>TRBV29-1|.|TRBJ2-7|TRBD1
TGCAGCGTTGGTAACAGGGGCTCGCGCTCCTACGAGCAGTACTTC
CSVGNRGSRSYEQYF
>TRBV12-3/TRBV12-4|.|TRBJ1-5|.
TGTGCCAGCAGTTTGAGTCTGGTTCAGCCCCAGCATTTT
CASSLSLVQPQHF
>TRBV27|.|TRBJ2-5|TRBD1
TGTGCCAGCAGTTTACCACAGGGGGGAACCGAGACCCAGTACTTC
CASSLPQGGTETQYF
>TRBV11-2|.|TRBJ2-7|.
TGTGCCAGCAGCTTAGCCTTCCACGAGCAGTACTTC
CASSLAFHEQYF
>TRBV24-1|once|TRBJ2-5|.
TGTGCCACTCAGGGGCACGCGGAGACCCAGTACTTC
CATQGHAETQYF
>TRBV5-4|.|TRBJ2-3|.
TGTGCCAGCAGTCAGGGGCCCACAGATACGCAGTATTTT
CASSQGPTDTQYF
>TRBV24-1|.|TRBJ2-2|TRBD1
TGTGCCACCAGTGATTCAGGGGGCGGCACCGGGGAGCTGTTTTTT
CATSDSGGGTGELFF
>TRBV7-9|.|TRBJ2-1|.
TGTGCCAGCAGCTCAGGAGGGCGGGGGCTTTACAATGAGCAGTTCTTC
CASSSGGRGLYNEQFF
>TRBV30|.|TRBJ1-1|TRBD1
TGTGCCAGAGGGGGCTGGAACACTGAAGCTTTCTTT
CARGGWNTEAFF
>TRBV28|.|TRBJ1-4|TRBD1
TGTGCCAGCAGTCCTCCCCGGGACAGAGGTCCTAATGAAAAACTGTTTTTT
CASSPPRDRGPNEKLFF
>TRBV28|once|TRBJ1-1|.
TGTGCCAGCAATGTGGGGGGGAACGAAGCTTTCTTT
CASNVGGNEAFF
>TRBV30|.|TRBJ2-3|.
TGTGCCTGGAGTCGGGGGACAGCCACAGATACGCAGTATTTT
CAWSRGTATDTQYF
>TRBV10-2|once|TRBJ2-3|.
TGCGCCAGCAGTGGGGGGACAACTAGCACAGATACGCAGTATTTT
CASSGGTTSTDTQYF
>TRBV5-6|.|TRBJ2-7|.
TGTGCCAGCAGCAACGCCCCCGGGACACTCTACGAGCAGTACTTC
CASSNAPGTLYEQYF
>TRBV7-9|.|TRBJ1-1|.
TGTGCCAGCAGCCCGGGGGGTGTTGAAGCTTTCTTT
CASSPGGVEAFF
>TRBV6-5|.|TRBJ1-6|.
TGTGCCAGCAGGGACACACAGGGCTATAATTCACCCCTCCACTTT
CASRDTQGYNSPLHF
>TRBV6-5|.|TRBJ1-5|.
TGTGCCAGCAGTTACGAGGGAAAGCAGCCCCAGCATTTT
CASSYEGKQPQHF
>TRBV28|.|TRBJ2-5|TRBD2
TGTGCCAGCAGTCCCCTGGGAGGGTCGACAAGGGGGACCCAGTACTTC
CASSPLGGSTRGTQYF
>TRBV6-5|once|TRBJ2-1|TRBD2
TGTGCCAGCAGACCGGGACTAGCCACCTACAATGAGCAGTTCTTC
CASRPGLATYNEQFF
>TRBV9|.|TRBJ2-3|.
TGTGCCAGCAGCGGAGGGGGCGGGGGCACAGATACGCAGTATTTT
CASSGGGGGTDTQYF
>TRBV3-1/TRBV3-2|.|TRBJ2-5|TRBD2
TGTGCCAGCAGCCCTAGCGGGGGGGCGGAGACCCAGTACTTC
CASSPSGGAETQYF
>TRBV7-9|.|TRBJ2-4|TRBD2
TGTGCCAGCAGCTTAGGGACTAGCGGGGGCCTAGCCAAAAACATTCAGTACTTC
CASSLGTSGGLAKNIQYF
>TRBV14|.|TRBJ1-1|TRBD1
TGTGCCAGCAGCCAACCGACAGGGGGGACCACTGAAGCTTTCTTT
CASSQPTGGTTEAFF
>TRBV12-5|.|TRBJ1-1|.
TGTGAAAGGGGGATGGACACTGAAGCTTTCTTT
CERGMDTEAFF
>TRBV7-2|.|TRBJ2-3|.
TGTGCCAGCAGCTTCCGCGGGGGCACAGATACGCAGTATTTT
CASSFRGGTDTQYF
>TRBV30|.|TRBJ1-1|.
TGTGCCCTAAGAACAGGGACCACTGAAGCTTTCTTT
CALRTGTTEAFF
>TRBV1|.|TRBJ2-5|.
TGCACCAGCAGCCAAGAGGTAGGTACACTCCCTCTAGGTCCCCCTACAATTGCCCAAGAGACCCAGTACTTC
CTSSQEVGTLPLGPPTIAQETQYF
>TRBV11-2|few|TRBJ1-1|TRBD1
TGTGCCAGCAGCTCATACAGGGGAGGAACTGAAGCTTTCTTT
CASSSYRGGTEAFF
>TRBV5-1|.|TRBJ2-3|TRBD2
TGCGCCAGCCGACCCTCGGGGGGGACAGATACGCAGTATTTT
CASRPSGGTDTQYF
>TRBV28|.|TRBJ2-3|TRBD2
TGTGCCAGCAGTTTAAGACTAGCGGGATTAGATACGCAGTATTTT
CASSLRLAGLDTQYF
>TRBV7-3|.|TRBJ2-4|.
TGTGCCAGCAGCCGTTCGGGGGACAACATTCAGTACTTC
CASSRSGDNIQYF
>TRBV7-9|.|TRBJ2-2|.
TGTGCCAGCAGCTCCGACACCACGGCCACCGGGGAGCTGTTTTTT
CASSSDTTATGELFF
>TRBV6-5|.|TRBJ2-2|TRBD1
TGTGCCAGCACCGCAACGACAGGGAGCACCGGGGAGCTGTTTTTT
CASTATTGSTGELFF
>TRBV5-1|.|TRBJ1-6|TRBD1
TGCGCCAGCAGCTTGGGGGACAGGATTTATAATTCACCCCTCCACTTT
CASSLGDRIYNSPLHF
>TRBV6-4|.|TRBJ2-5|.
TGTGCCAGCATCCCTTCGTGGCCCCCGAGGGAAGAGACCCAGTACTTC
CASIPSWPPREETQYF
>TRBV4-1|once|TRBJ2-7|.
TGCGCCAGCAGCCATCTAGGGGCAGCTTACTCCTACGAGCAGTACTTC
CASSHLGAAYSYEQYF
>TRBV7-9|.|TRBJ1-2|.
TGTGCCAGCAGGTCATCCCCTACAGGGCCTAACTATGGCTACACCTTC
CASRSSPTGPNYGYTF
>TRBV10-2|.|TRBJ2-3|TRBD1
TGCGCCAGCAGTGAGGTAGGGGGCGGGCAGTATTTT
CASSEVGGGQYF
>TRBV28|.|TRBJ1-2|TRBD1
TGTGCCGGCCAGGGGGCGCATGGCTACACCTTC
CAGQGAHGYTF
>TRBV2|.|TRBJ2-7|TRBD1
TGTGCCAGCAGACAGGGGCTCCGATGGGACGAGCAGTACTTC
CASRQGLRWDEQYF
>TRBV5-1|.|TRBJ2-7|.
TGCGCCAGCAGCTTCCAGGGTGAGGACGAGCAGTACTTC
CASSFQGEDEQYF
>TRBV28|.|TRBJ2-7|TRBD2
TGTGCCAGCAGTTTACCCTTAGCGGGGCCAAGCTCCTACGAGCAGTACTTC
CASSLPLAGPSSYEQYF
>TRBV19|.|TRBJ2-7|.
TGTGCCAGTAGTCCCGTGTGGGGAGCCTACGAGCAGTACTTC
CASSPVWGAYEQYF
>TRBV15|.|TRBJ1-5|TRBD1
TGTGCCACCAGCAGAGATCAGGGGGGTCAGCCCCAGCATTTT
CATSRDQGGQPQHF
>TRBV20-1|.|TRBJ2-7|TRBD2
TGCAGTGCTAGTTTAGCGGGGGCGGTGGGCGAGCAGTACTTC
CSASLAGAVGEQYF
>TRBV18|.|TRBJ2-7|TRBD1
TGTGCCAGCTCCCAAGGACAGGGGGACGAGCAGTACTTC
CASSQGQGDEQYF